Following are 23 T cell receptor beta chains from one sample sequenced in a study of T cells in women clearing cervical HPV infection. Sequencing used immunoSEQ multiplex PCR; TCRdb keeps in-frame clones, though not all of them. This table holds about 19,000 clones. The sample comprised blood buffy coat. All receptors come from a woman aged 18-69 years with a cervical HPV16 infection that either progressed to CIN3+ or cleared (not recorded which).

Comments on this clone: The read falls 3 residues short of the CDR3 end, and the missing part is taken from the germline J gene. V usage is TRBV20-1 and J usage is TRBJ1-2; a weak D match, TRBD1 (5 bases). V lost 6 bases to trimming and J lost 4 bases, with 21 bases between them. CDR1 is DFQATT, CDR2 SNEGSKA, per germline (reference sequence). The length of the CDR3 is 15 residues. CDR3 sequence reads: CSATSPRGGFYGYTF. CDR3 bases read: TGCAGTGCGACAAGTCCCCGCGGGGGATTCTATGGC.

As concerns this clone: The CDR3 end falls 3 residues outside the read, so it is completed with the germline J gene. V is TRBV20-1 and J is TRBJ2-3, with 11 bases matching TRBD2. Germline assignment: CDR1 DFQATT and CDR2 SNEGSKA (reference sequence). Losses at the gene ends were 5 bases for V and 4 bases for J; bases not matched to a gene: 5. This CDR3 comprises 14 residues. The CDR3 region is CSAGTSGGADTQYF. Partial CDR3 DNA: TGCAGTGCTGGTACTAGCGGGGGTGCAGATACG.

With regard to this clone: The read terminates 3 residues before the CDR3 end, so the remaining end is supplied by the germline J gene. The chain links TRBV20-1 to TRBJ2-3, with no clear D. The germline V gene encodes CDR1 DFQATT and CDR2 SNEGSKA (reference sequence). The V gene lost 6 bases and the J gene lost 3 bases, with 13 bases spanning the gap. The CDR3 sequence is 13 residues long. The CDR3 bases that were read are TGCAGTGCGGCCCCAAGGGTTACAGATACG. Residues: CSAAPRVTDT. The entire CDR3 is CSAAPRVTDTQYF.

Concerning this clone: The observed sequence ends 3 residues before the CDR3 terminus, with the missing tail filled in from the germline J gene. The chain carries TRBV19 and TRBJ1-2; perhaps TRBD1 as D (5 bases). The length of the CDR3 is 16 residues. Germline CDR1 LNHDA, CDR2 SQIVND (reference sequence). This chain's CDR3 is CASSTRAGPGTDTYTF. Incomplete CDR3 DNA: TGTGCCAGTAGTACCAGGGCAGGGCCGGGCACAGATACC. Drawing the rest from reference TRBV19 and TRBJ1-2, the complete variable domain is DGGITQSPKYLFRKEGQNVTLSCEQNLNHDAMYWYRQDPGQGLRLIYYSQIVNDFQKGDIAEGYSVSREKKESFPLTVTSAQKNPTAFYLCASSTRAGPGTDTYTFGSGTRLTVV.

On this clone: The CDR3 end falls 3 residues outside the read, so it is completed with the germline J gene. The chain uses TRBV6-2 or TRBV6-3 and TRBJ2-3; TRBD2 agrees at 10 bases. The CDR3 loop spans 13 amino acids. Germline V lookup: CDR1 MNHEY, CDR2 SVGEGT. The covered CDR3 bases are TGTGCCAGCCGGACTAGCGGTTTAGAGACG. It codes for CASRTSGLET. The entire CDR3 protein reads CASRTSGLETQYF.

To note about this clone: The CDR3 end falls 3 residues outside the read, so it is completed with the germline J gene. The rearrangement links TRBV2 to TRBJ2-4, with 8 bases fitting TRBD2. The CDR3 runs 15 residues. Germline CDR1 SNHLY, CDR2 FYNNEI. With V trimmed by 6 bases and J by 1 base, 5 bases remained unmatched. The CDR3 DNA, read in part, is TGTGCCAGCAGCAGCGGGGGCACGGCCAAAAACATT. Translation gives CASSSGGTAKNI. The whole CDR3 protein reads CASSSGGTAKNIQYF. Based on the CDR3 plus reference TRBV2 and TRBJ2-4, the full variable domain is EPEVTQTPSHQVTQMGQEVILRCVPISNHLYFYWYRQILGQKVEFLVSFYNNEISEKSEIFDDQFSVERPDGSNFTLKIRSTKLEDSAMYFCASSSGGTAKNIQYFGAGTRLSVL.

Comment on this clone: The sequenced fragment ends 3 residues before the CDR3 boundary, so the rest is inferred from the germline J gene. The chain recombines TRBV19 with TRBJ1-3; D might be TRBD1 (5 bases). Germline CDR1 and CDR2: LNHDA and SQIVND (reference sequence). V dropped 6 bases and J dropped 3 bases, with 15 bases sitting between them. CDR3 length: 15 amino acids. This CDR3 reads CASSPREISGNTIYF. CDR3 bases read: TGTGCCAGTAGCCCCAGGGAGATCAGTGGAAACACC.

Details on this clone: From the germline J gene comes the end of the CDR3, since the read stops 3 residues before it. The J gene is TRBJ1-2, the V gene TRBV30; 7 positions agree with TRBD1. This CDR3 is 13 amino acids long. Germline V CDR1 and CDR2: GTSNPN, SVGIG (reference sequence). CDR3 region: CACETGQYNEYTF. The CDR3 bases that were read are TGTGCCTGCGAAACGGGACAGTACAATGAA.

About this clone itself: The CDR3 extends 3 residues past the end of the read, so its final part is completed from the germline J gene. This sequence joins TRBV7-2 and TRBJ1-2; possibly TRBD1 for D (5 bases). CDR3 length: 15 amino acids. The germline gives CDR1 SGHTA, CDR2 FQGNSA. Trimming left V 3 bases short and J 4 bases short, with 15 bases between. The CDR3 is CASSFSGRGGYGYTF. Incomplete CDR3 DNA: TGTGCCAGCAGCTTTTCTGGGAGGGGCGGCTATGGC.

As concerns this clone: The CDR3 end is not reached by the read, which stops 3 residues before it; the germline J gene fills it in. The V and J genes are TRBV2 and TRBJ2-7, with D uncertain. CDR1 SNHLY and CDR2 FYNNEI come from the germline V gene. V was clipped by 2 bases and J by 6 bases, with 11 bases between them. The CDR3 contains 13 residues. CDR3: CASSEFSPGEQYF. The CDR3 bases that were read are TGTGCCAGCAGTGAATTTTCCCCAGGCGAG.

As regards this clone: The read gets to within 3 residues of the CDR3 end, and the germline J gene fills in the rest. The rearrangement joins TRBV7-2 to TRBJ1-2; 7 nucleotides agree with TRBD1. This CDR3 is 14 amino acids long. V shed 5 bases and J 6 bases; nucleotides not matched to a gene: 9. CDR1 SGHTA and CDR2 FQGNSA come from the germline V gene. The CDR3 here is CASSKTGEADGYTF. The part of the CDR3 DNA that was read is TGTGCCAGCAGCAAAACAGGGGAGGCCGATGGC.

Regarding this clone: The junction differs from germline at one of its ends, possibly a read error. The read ends 3 residues before the CDR3 terminus; that terminus is restored from the germline J gene. The rearrangement links TRBV27 to TRBJ2-7; D may be TRBD1 (5 bases). Germline values: CDR1 MNHEY, CDR2 SMNVEV (reference sequence). The CDR3 has 14 amino acids. The CDR3 bases that were read are TGTGCCAGCAGTATATCCCTTCGTAGGGGCGAG. It is translated as CASSISLRRGE. The complete CDR3 reads CASSISLRRGEQYF.

Worth noting for this clone: The read terminates 3 residues ahead of where the CDR3 ends, so the germline J gene completes it. The chain links TRBV20-1 to TRBJ2-3; 13 bases are shared with TRBD2. Trimming at V came to 3 bases and at J to 4 bases, leaving 4 bases not matched to a gene. Germline V gene sequence: CDR1 DFQATT, CDR2 SNEGSKA (reference sequence). The CDR3 runs to 15 residues. Partial CDR3 DNA: TGCAGTGCTAGGGGGACTAGCGGGGACTCAGATACG. Translating it yields CSARGTSGDSDT. The complete CDR3 protein is CSARGTSGDSDTQYF.

Note on this clone: The read comes to an end 3 residues before the CDR3 does, leaving the germline J gene to fill in the end. The J gene is TRBJ2-4, the V gene TRBV7-9, with 9 bases identical to TRBD1. CDR1 is SEHNR and CDR2 is FQNEAQ in the germline V gene (reference sequence). This CDR3 region has 13 residues. The CDR3 reads CASMQQGATGQYF. The covered CDR3 bases are TGTGCCAGCATGCAACAGGGGGCGACTGGT. Drawing the rest from reference TRBV7-9 and TRBJ2-4, the complete variable domain is DTGVSQNPRHKITKRGQNVTFRCDPISEHNRLYWYRQTLGQGPEFLTYFQNEAQLEKSRLLSDRFSAERPKGSFSTLEIQRTEQGDSAMYLCASMQQGATGQYFGAGTRLSVL.

Comment on this clone: The read comes to an end 3 residues before the CDR3 does, leaving the germline J gene to fill in the end. The chain employs TRBV20-1 and TRBJ2-7; unclear D gene. V shed 0 bases and J shed 2 bases, with 8 bases lying between them. Germline V gives CDR1 DFQATT, CDR2 SNEGSKA (reference sequence). This CDR3 spans 13 amino acids. CDR3: CSARDPSAYEQYF. Incomplete CDR3 DNA: TGCAGTGCTAGAGATCCCTCCGCCTACGAG.

Turning to this clone: The read is 3 residues too short to cover the CDR3 end, so that end is filled in from the germline J gene. The V gene is TRBV12-3 or TRBV12-4, the J gene TRBJ1-6; TRBD1 matches at 9 bases. The CDR3 spans 14 residues. Germline trimming cut 7 bases from V and 9 bases from J; bases unmatched to any gene: 7. This CDR3 is CASTPGQGGSPLHF. CDR3 bases read: TGTGCCAGCACCCCGGGACAGGGAGGTTCACCC.

About this clone itself: The read is 3 residues too short to cover the CDR3 end, so that end is filled in from the germline J gene. The gene calls are TRBV11-3 and TRBJ2-1; TRBD1 aligns across 11 bases. The CDR3 contains 15 residues. V trimming: 4 bases; J trimming: 5 bases; junction bases outside the gene matches: 4. The germline CDR1 and CDR2 sequences are SGHNT and YENEEA. This CDR3 is CASSSGQGADNEQFF. Partial CDR3 DNA: TGTGCCAGCAGCTCCGGACAGGGGGCGGACAATGAG.

Comment on this clone: The missing CDR3 end, 3 residues past where the read stops, is filled in from the germline J gene. The rearrangement joins TRBV30 to TRBJ2-4, with 8 positions matching TRBD1. This CDR3 comprises 15 residues. Germline CDR1 and CDR2: GTSNPN and SVGIG (reference sequence). The sequenced part of the CDR3 DNA is TGTGCCTGGACGACCTCCTCGACAGGGGTGAGCGGT. It specifies CAWTTSSTGVSG. The whole CDR3 protein reads CAWTTSSTGVSGQYF.

About this clone itself: The read halts 3 residues ahead of the CDR3 end, with the missing end drawn from the germline J gene. The rearrangement links TRBV19 to TRBJ1-1, with 9 bases identical to TRBD1. Germline CDR1 is LNHDA and CDR2 is SQIVND (reference sequence). This CDR3 contains 11 residues. The DNA read from the CDR3 is TGTGCCAGTAGGCGGGACAGGGAC. Protein: CASRRDRD. The whole CDR3 is CASRRDRDAFF.

The CDR3: CASSQSRGNSPLFF. CDR3 DNA (partial): TGTGCCAGCAGCCAGTCGAGGGGGAATTCACCA. This chain joins TRBV6-2 or TRBV6-3 and TRBJ1-4, with a weak D call TRBD1 (6 bases). The CDR3 extends 3 residues past the end of the read, so its final part is completed from the germline J gene. Germline CDR1 reads MNHEY; CDR2 reads SVGEGT. The CDR3 has 14 residues.

On this clone: The read ends 3 residues early relative to the CDR3; the germline J gene fills the gap. The chain employs TRBV7-9 and TRBJ1-4; tentatively, D is TRBD1 (5 bases). Germline lookup yields CDR1 SEHNR and CDR2 FQNEAQ (reference sequence). The CDR3 loop spans 15 amino acids. Trimming removed 4 bases from V and 0 bases from J, with 9 bases in between. CDR3 protein: CASSYRQPTNEKLFF. The sequenced part of the CDR3 DNA is TGTGCCAGCAGCTACCGACAGCCAACTAATGAAAAA.

The CDR3 is CASSIGQGLMNQPQHF. The part of the CDR3 DNA that was read is TGTGCCAGTAGTATAGGTCAGGGGTTGATGAATCAGCCC. The chain is built from TRBV19 and TRBJ1-5; D perhaps matches TRBD1 (6 bases). The CDR3 goes on 3 residues after the read ends, and that part is filled in from the germline J gene. Deletions cut 1 base from V and 4 bases from J, with 14 bases between. CDR1 and CDR2 from the germline V gene are LNHDA and SQIVND (reference sequence). The CDR3 contains 16 residues.

With respect to this clone: The read falls 3 residues short of the CDR3 end, and the missing part is taken from the germline J gene. This chain uses TRBV19 with TRBJ2-2; D gene uncertain. The CDR3 has 15 amino acids. Germline V gives CDR1 LNHDA, CDR2 SQIVND (reference sequence). The sequenced part of the CDR3 DNA is TGTGCCAGTAGTGGGCATAAGGTACTTAATGAAAAG. It translates to CASSGHKVLNEK. Given in full, the CDR3 is CASSGHKVLNEKLFF.